The next 13 T cell receptor beta chains were all read from a single sample in a study of radiation and T cells in renal cell carcinoma. Documented time point: blood 4 weeks post-SBRT, at nephrectomy. Indicated treatment: 15 Gy SBRT to primary tumor, nephrectomy 4 weeks later. The method was immunoSEQ multiplex PCR; TCRdb's version includes in-frame clones alone and lacks a portion of them. The sample comprises more than 60,000 clones, less than 90% of which are singletons, and around 2.5% rests with the top ten. The sample was blood, taken from a patient whose treatment included radiotherapy and nephrectomy. These receptors all stem from a woman in her sixties or seventies with renal cell carcinoma.

This clone has just a few counts. The chain employs TRBV11-3 and TRBJ2-5; TRBD1 matches 10 bases. With 4 bases clipped from V and 5 bases from J, the junction kept 1 base outside the gene matches. The V gene's germline CDR1 is SGHNT and CDR2 YENEEA. This CDR3 contains 13 residues. This CDR3 is CASSWGQGETQYF. CDR3 DNA sequence: TGTGCCAGCAGCTGGGGACAGGGGGAGACCCAGTACTTC.

J is TRBJ1-1 and V is TRBV6-5, with a possible D match to TRBD1 (5 bases). CDR3 length equals 11 residues. The germline CDR1 and CDR2 sequences are MNHEY and SVGAGI. V gave up 6 bases and J gave up 8 bases, with 10 bases separating them. The CDR3 spells CASREGKEAFF. The CDR3 nucleotides read TGTGCCAGCAGGGAGGGGAAGGAAGCTTTCTTT.

The chain carries TRBV18 and TRBJ1-2; TRBD1 matches at 9 bases. CDR3 length: 13 residues. The V segment lost 3 bases and the J segment 8 bases; nucleotides outside the gene matches: 4. CDR1 KGHSH and CDR2 LQKENI come from the germline V gene. The CDR3 region is CASSPATGGGYTF. The CDR3 bases are TGTGCCAGCTCACCGGCGACAGGGGGAGGCTACACCTTC.

The chain couples TRBV18 to TRBJ2-3; the D is unclear. Germline CDR1 is KGHSH and CDR2 is LQKENI. Trimming pared 1 base from V and 2 bases from J, leaving 7 bases between. The CDR3 covers 14 residues. CDR3 in DNA: TGTGCCAGCTCACCACAGGATCCCACAGATACGCAGTATTTT. Residues: CASSPQDPTDTQYF.

This clone was recorded a few times. The gene calls are TRBV20-1 and TRBJ2-1, with D possibly matching TRBD2 (6 bases). V shed 8 bases and J shed 9 bases, with 14 bases lying between them. The CDR3 runs 11 residues. Per germline, CDR1 DFQATT and CDR2 SNEGSKA (reference sequence). CDR3 in DNA: TGCAGTCACTTGGACTACCCTGAGCAGTTCTTC. Its translation: CSHLDYPEQFF.

V gene TRBV19 combines with J gene TRBJ2-1; 7 nucleotides agree with TRBD2. CDR1 is LNHDA and CDR2 is SQIVND in the germline V gene (reference sequence). The length of the CDR3 is 18 residues. V dropped 1 base and J dropped 6; count of bases not matched to a gene: 15. This CDR3 reads CASSIVSGGNLVGNEQFF. Written as DNA, the CDR3 is TGTGCCAGTAGTATAGTCTCGGGAGGAAATCTAGTAGGCAATGAGCAGTTCTTC.

This clone qualifies as medium-sized. The same CDR3 can be traced to other DNA sequences in this sample. This rearrangement joins TRBV4-1 to TRBJ1-1; weak D call: TRBD1 (5 bases). CDR1 is MGHRA and CDR2 is YSYEKL in the germline V gene. Trimming stripped 5 bases from V and 5 bases from J, with 15 bases between. This CDR3 region has 14 residues. CDR3 region: CASSSGEGRTEAFF. The CDR3 DNA follows: TGCGCCAGCAGCTCCGGGGAGGGACGGACTGAAGCTTTCTTT.

V gene TRBV7-9 combines with J gene TRBJ2-7, with TRBD1 identical over 7 bases. V shed 4 bases and J 1 base; nucleotides not matched to a gene: 1. This CDR3 contains 13 residues. Germline CDR1 is SEHNR and CDR2 is FQNEAQ (reference sequence). CDR3 loop: CASSSDRSYEQYF. CDR3 DNA sequence: TGTGCCAGCAGCTCGGACAGGTCCTACGAGCAGTACTTC.

This chain connects TRBV11-3 to TRBJ2-1; 10 nucleotides align to TRBD2. The CDR3 is 16 amino acids. V was pared by 5 bases and J by 10 bases, with 14 bases of the junction left unmatched. Germline CDR1 SGHNT, CDR2 YENEEA. The CDR3 loop reads CASSPIAGGAIREQFF. The CDR3 DNA follows: TGTGCCAGCAGCCCAATAGCGGGAGGTGCCATTCGGGAGCAGTTCTTC.

The chain is built from TRBV4-1 and TRBJ2-1; D is perhaps TRBD2 (5 bases). The CDR3 sequence is 15 residues long. CDR1 MGHRA and CDR2 YSYEKL come from the germline V gene. V dropped 4 bases and J dropped 4 bases, with 14 bases sitting between them. The CDR3 sequence is CASSPSGTTYNEQFF. CDR3 in DNA: TGCGCCAGCAGCCCAAGCGGAACTACTTACAATGAGCAGTTCTTC.

The CDR3 DNA sequence: TGTGCCAGCAGCTTGCCCGGTACTAGCGGGGGAAGTGAGCAGTTCTTC. Protein sequence: CASSLPGTSGGSEQFF. This rearrangement joins TRBV7-9 to TRBJ2-1; TRBD2 matches at 11 bases. After removal of 3 bases from V and 9 bases from J, the junction contained 10 bases not matched to a gene. Germline V gene sequence: CDR1 SEHNR, CDR2 FQNEAQ (reference sequence). This CDR3 is built from 16 residues.

Only a few counts were recorded for this clone. This chain uses TRBV6-4 with TRBJ1-5; D unclear. Trimming took off 8 bases at V and 6 bases at J, with 20 bases between the two ends. The CDR3 loop spans 15 amino acids. CDR1 and CDR2 (germline): MRHNA, SNTAGT. CDR3 sequence reads: CASSQSGIIGQPQHF. CDR3 nucleotides: TGTGCCAGCTCCCAATCCGGGATAATAGGTCAGCCCCAGCATTTT.

There are a few counts of this clone. The chain joins TRBV6-6 to TRBJ2-7; D may be TRBD2 (6 bases). The CDR3 is 14 residues long. Germline assignment: CDR1 MNHNY and CDR2 SVGAGI (reference sequence). V lost 5 bases, J lost 2 bases, and 13 bases lay in between. CDR3 sequence reads: CASSGRTGTYEQYF. DNA for the CDR3: TGTGCCAGCAGTGGGAGGACGGGGACCTACGAGCAGTACTTC.